This T cell receptor (beta chain) comes out of a study of shared clonotypes between healthy human individuals. This clone has a single count. Its antigen is currently unknown. The ends lost 3 bases at V and 2 bases at J; junction bases unmatched: 9. This CDR3 spans 16 amino acids. Germline CDR1 reads MNHNS; CDR2 reads SASEGT. Overall study findings and caveats: Rarefaction analysis demonstrated incomplete sorted-subset sequencing notwithstanding large depth.

Repertoires were generated with immunoSEQ multiplex PCR, while TCRdb's copy carries only in-frame clones and drops some. The sample lists over 400,000 clones; 90% to 96% were seen once. Sequenced input: naive CD4+ T cells sorted from blood. The subset was: CD45RA+ positively selected. The clonotype originates from a woman under 40 in good health. The J gene is TRBJ1-2, the V gene TRBV6-1; 7 positions match TRBD1. The CDR3 DNA reads as TGTGCCAGCAGTGATTCGGAGGGGGCGCGGAACTATGGCTACACCTTC. It codes for CASSDSEGARNYGYTF.